The next 26 T cell receptor beta chains were all read from a single sample in a study of Ad26.COV2.S vaccination and SARS-CoV-2 variants. The sample's treatment: about 20 received Ad26.COV2.S at low or high dose, single or two shots; several received placebo; per-sample allocation not given. Collection of the samples took place on day 63 after the first injection of vaccine or placebo. The protocol was immunoSEQ multiplex PCR, while the TCRdb copy is restricted to in-frame clones and leaves out a portion. The data contain about 420,000 clones, approximately 88% of them singletons. Sample: peripheral blood, taken in a trial of Ad26.COV2.S vaccine versus placebo. The source of these receptors is a person aged 18 to 65 who received the Ad26.COV2.S COVID-19 vaccine or a placebo.

This clone was seen just once. J is TRBJ1-1 and V is TRBV30; 9 bases align to TRBD1. The germline CDR1 and CDR2 sequences are GTSNPN and SVGIG (reference sequence). This CDR3 contains 16 residues. V lost 1 base to trimming and J lost 2 bases; unmatched junction nucleotides: 8. CDR3: CAWSGERTGVNTEAFF. The CDR3 DNA sequence: TGTGCCTGGAGTGGGGAGAGGACAGGGGTTAACACTGAAGCTTTCTTT.

With regard to this clone: The limits of the CDR3 on the DNA are not certain, so only TCRdb's listed CDR3 is given. The chain joins TRBV19 to TRBJ2-7; the table assigns TRBD1, which was not confirmed against the DNA. Inclusive of both ends, the CDR3 amounts to 14 amino acids. The V gene's germline CDR1 is LNHDA and CDR2 SQIVND (reference sequence). The CDR3 protein is CASTSGQGGYEQYF.

The chain uses TRBV19 and TRBJ1-2; maybe TRBD1 (5 bases). Between the trimmed V and J ends, which lost 6 bases and 0 bases, there was a span of 8 bases. Germline lookup yields CDR1 LNHDA and CDR2 SQIVND (reference sequence). The CDR3 contains 13 residues. CDR3 in DNA: TGTGCCAGTAGACCGACAGCTAACTATGGCTACACCTTC. It codes for CASRPTANYGYTF.

The rearrangement links TRBV4-3 to TRBJ2-2; D remains unclear. Germline values: CDR1 LGHNA, CDR2 YSLEER. This CDR3 is built from 13 residues. V was trimmed by 0 bases and J by 12 bases, leaving 11 bases between them. CDR3: CASSQDYLGKLFF. CDR3 bases: TGCGCCAGCAGCCAAGATTATCTAGGCAAGCTGTTTTTT.

Of note for this clone: Other nucleotide sequences in the sample specify the same CDR3. The chain recombines TRBV7-3 with TRBJ2-1; D is unclear. The CDR3 totals 14 residues. The V end was cut by 4 bases, the J end by 1 base, with 8 bases between. CDR1 and CDR2 from the germline V gene are SGHTA and FQGTGA. The CDR3 is CASSSAGSYNEQFF. The CDR3 bases are TGTGCCAGCAGCTCCGCTGGGTCCTACAATGAGCAGTTCTTC.

The J gene is TRBJ2-7, the V gene TRBV28; no firm D call. The V end lost 7 bases, the J end lost 1 base, and 8 bases lay between the germline ends. CDR1 is MDHEN, CDR2 SYDVKM, per germline. This CDR3 spans 12 amino acids. CDR3 protein: CASIGQSYEQYF. The CDR3 nucleotides read TGTGCCAGCATTGGGCAGTCCTACGAGCAGTACTTC.

The chain uses TRBV4-3 and TRBJ2-1; TRBD2 matches 11 bases. The CDR3 is made up of 16 amino acids. The V gene's germline CDR1 is LGHNA and CDR2 YSLEER. V was clipped by 4 bases and J by 10 bases; unmatched bases: 12. Here the CDR3 DNA reads TGCGCCAGCAGCCGATCGACTAGCGGGGAGGGAGGAGAGCAGTTCTTC. Translated, it gives CASSRSTSGEGGEQFF.

This chain connects TRBV27 to TRBJ1-5, with 11 nucleotides matching TRBD1. This CDR3 comprises 16 residues. Germline-derived CDR1 and CDR2 are MNHEY and SMNVEV (reference sequence). V trimming: 3 bases; J trimming: 0 bases; junction bases outside the gene matches: 1. This CDR3 reads CASSLGTGGSNQPQHF. The CDR3 region has the DNA TGTGCCAGCAGTTTGGGGACAGGGGGTAGCAATCAGCCCCAGCATTTT.

This clone was found once. The chain couples TRBV10-2 to TRBJ1-4, with D tentatively TRBD1 (6 bases). Germline CDR1 is WSHSY and CDR2 is SAAADI. The V end was cut by 6 bases, the J end by 8 bases, with 13 bases between. CDR3 length equals 13 residues. The CDR3: CASSGGAGEKLFF. CDR3 DNA: TGCGCCAGCAGCGGGGGGGCAGGGGAAAAACTGTTTTTT.

The chain links TRBV10-3 to TRBJ2-3; 11 bases are a match to TRBD2. CDR3 length: 15 amino acids. Germline assignment: CDR1 ENHRY and CDR2 SYGVKD. V shed 8 bases, J shed 5 bases, and the junction held 9 bases outside the gene matches. The CDR3 is CAIGYSGGARDTQYF. In DNA form, the CDR3 reads TGTGCCATCGGGTATAGCGGGGGGGCCCGAGATACGCAGTATTTT.

The chain uses TRBV5-4 and TRBJ1-4; TRBD1 matches 8 bases. The J segment lost 7 bases and the V segment lost 4 bases, leaving 15 bases of the junction unmatched. The CDR3 is 17 residues long. The germline V gene has CDR1 SGHNT and CDR2 YYREEE (reference sequence). This chain's CDR3 is CASSDRTGTGGGEKLFF. CDR3 nucleotides: TGTGCCAGCAGCGATCGGACAGGGACGGGTGGAGGTGAAAAACTGTTTTTT.

This clone came up a few times. The chain links TRBV19 to TRBJ1-2; 8 bases agree with TRBD1. This CDR3 has 13 amino acids. CDR1 and CDR2 (germline): LNHDA, SQIVND (reference sequence). V shed 10 bases, J shed 2 bases, and the junction held 6 bases outside the gene matches. This CDR3 is CAIKDRENYGYTF. In DNA form, the CDR3 reads TGTGCCATCAAGGACAGGGAGAACTATGGCTACACCTTC.

The genes are TRBV11-2 and TRBJ2-5; D tentatively fits TRBD1 or TRBD2 (5 bases each). There are 16 residues in the CDR3. Germline V lookup: CDR1 SGHAT, CDR2 FQNNGV. Trimming took 4 bases from V and 1 from J, leaving 16 bases between them. The CDR3 region is CASSSLRGDLQETQYF. CDR3 coding DNA: TGTGCCAGCAGCTCACTAAGAGGGGACCTCCAAGAGACCCAGTACTTC. Based on the CDR3 plus reference TRBV11-2 and TRBJ2-5, the full variable domain is EAGVAQSPRYKIIEKRQSVAFWCNPISGHATLYWYQQILGQGPKLLIQFQNNGVVDDSQLPKDRFSAERLKGVDSTLKIQPAKLEDSAVYLCASSSLRGDLQETQYFGPGTRLLVL.

The V call is TRBV9, the J call TRBJ2-2, with 8 bases aligning to TRBD2. The CDR3 covers 16 residues. Germline CDR1 is SGDLS and CDR2 is YYNGEE. The ends lost 2 bases at V and 1 base at J; junction bases unmatched: 4. The CDR3 nucleotides are TGTGCCAGCAGCGTTTTTACTAGCGGGAACACCGGGGAGCTGTTTTTT. Residues: CASSVFTSGNTGELFF.

J is TRBJ2-3 and V is TRBV7-9; 10 nucleotides match TRBD2. After removal of 5 bases from V and 0 bases from J, the junction contained 2 bases not matched to a gene. The germline CDR1 and CDR2 sequences are SEHNR and FQNEAQ (reference sequence). CDR3 size: 15 residues. CDR3 nucleotide sequence: TGTGCCAGCAGCGAGCGGGGGGGAAGCACAGATACGCAGTATTTT. Amino acid sequence: CASSERGGSTDTQYF.

The chain carries TRBV7-2 and TRBJ2-7; 7 bases map to TRBD2. The CDR3 extends over 14 amino acids. Germline CDR1 is SGHTA and CDR2 is FQGNSA. Trimming took 0 bases from V and 1 from J; bases not matched to a gene: 0. The CDR3 spells CASSLAGGSYEQYF. CDR3 nucleotide sequence: TGTGCCAGCAGCTTAGCGGGGGGGTCCTACGAGCAGTACTTC.

The genes are TRBV10-1 and TRBJ2-7; D uncertain. Between the trimmed V and J ends, which lost 3 bases and 5 bases, there was a span of 11 bases. The CDR3 contains 13 residues. Germline values: CDR1 WNHNN, CDR2 SYGVQD (reference sequence). The CDR3 sequence is CASSDPNSDEQYF. The CDR3 DNA is TGCGCCAGCAGTGACCCGAACTCGGACGAGCAGTACTTC.

CDR3 coding DNA: TGTGCCACCAGCAGAGATACGGGGGGAGGCGAAGCTTTCTTT. Translated, it gives CATSRDTGGGEAFF. V usage is TRBV15 and J usage is TRBJ1-1; D is possibly TRBD1 (5 bases). The CDR3 runs 14 residues. V lost 0 bases, J lost 8 bases, and 13 bases lay in between. Germline lookup yields CDR1 LNHNV and CDR2 YYDKDF (reference sequence).

To note about this clone: An end of the junction differs from the germline gene, which may be a read error. This chain connects TRBV30 to TRBJ2-5; possible D gene TRBD1, 5 bases. CDR1 is GTSNPN and CDR2 is SVGIG in the germline V gene (reference sequence). CDR3 length equals 14 residues. In DNA, the CDR3 is TGTGCTTGGACCCGACAGAGCCTGAAAGAGACCCAGTACTTC. This encodes CAWTRQSLKETQYF.

This chain links TRBV28 with TRBJ1-5; possible D gene TRBD1, 5 bases. Trimming took 0 bases from V and 6 from J, leaving 21 bases between them. The CDR3 runs to 18 residues. Per germline, CDR1 MDHEN and CDR2 SYDVKM. The CDR3 nucleotides read TGTGCCAGCAGTTTATGGGGCAGGACTAGGGGAAATAGTCAGCCCCAGCATTTT. As protein: CASSLWGRTRGNSQPQHF.

The J gene is TRBJ1-2, the V gene TRBV28; 7 nucleotides align to TRBD1. V shed 5 bases, J shed 8 bases, and the junction held 14 bases outside the gene matches. This CDR3 is 15 amino acids long. Germline lookup yields CDR1 MDHEN and CDR2 SYDVKM. CDR3 in amino acids: CASSPTAPQGRGYTF. The CDR3 DNA follows: TGTGCCAGCAGTCCCACCGCACCACAGGGGCGAGGCTACACCTTC.

V is TRBV19 and J is TRBJ2-1; a possible D gene is TRBD2 (5 bases). V was shortened by 3 bases and J by 7 bases, with 16 bases between the two germline ends. Per germline, CDR1 LNHDA and CDR2 SQIVND (reference sequence). CDR3 size: 15 residues. CDR3 region: CASSMVGRVGNEQFF. The DNA for the CDR3 is TGTGCCAGTAGTATGGTAGGGAGAGTCGGAAATGAGCAGTTCTTC.

The rearrangement links TRBV5-5 to TRBJ2-7; 10 nucleotides line up with TRBD2. Losses at the gene ends were 3 bases for V and 3 bases for J; bases not matched to a gene: 3. Germline V lookup: CDR1 SGHKS, CDR2 YYEKEE (reference sequence). This CDR3 region has 14 residues. CDR3 in amino acids: CASSSSGSYYEQYF. The CDR3 DNA sequence: TGTGCCAGCAGCTCTAGCGGGAGCTACTACGAGCAGTACTTC.

V usage is TRBV6-6 and J usage is TRBJ1-2, with TRBD1 matching over 9 bases. Trimming took 5 bases from V and 0 from J; bases not matched to a gene: 10. The CDR3 extends over 17 amino acids. CDR1 MNHNY and CDR2 SVGAGI come from the germline V gene (reference sequence). CDR3 nucleotide sequence: TGTGCCAGCAGTCCCGGGACAGGGATAGCGGCTAACTATGGCTACACCTTC. It translates to CASSPGTGIAANYGYTF.

The chain carries TRBV28 and TRBJ2-7, with D unresolved. Trimming took off 2 bases at V and 3 bases at J, with 11 bases between the two ends. The CDR3 extends over 14 amino acids. Germline CDR1 MDHEN, CDR2 SYDVKM. CDR3 coding DNA: TGTGCCAGCAGTTTAGCTGGCAATGTCTACGAGCAGTACTTC. Its translation is CASSLAGNVYEQYF.

The chain links TRBV27 to TRBJ1-1; 7 bases agree with TRBD1. CDR3 length: 17 amino acids. V lost 0 bases and J lost 2; bases outside the gene matches: 9. CDR1 and CDR2 from the germline V gene are MNHEY and SMNVEV (reference sequence). CDR3: CASSLSYTTGENTEAFF. DNA of the CDR3: TGTGCCAGCAGTTTATCGTATACAACAGGGGAAAACACTGAAGCTTTCTTT.